The T cell receptor (beta chain) described here comes from a study of human T cells and chemical hapten exposure. Across the study: Alopecia universalis, totalis or areata was present in patients who were mostly female. The study traced per-sample TCR yield variation mainly to small differences in pooled library volumes.

The sample's time point: patch test 1, 2 weeks after DPC sensitization. Treatment given: therapeutic diphenylcyclopropenone sensitization with weekly scalp DPC. The study enrolled 18 to 70-year-old alopecia patients suitable for DPC. CDR3 length equals 18 residues. V gave up 0 bases and J gave up 1 base; unmatched junction bases: 9. Germline loops: CDR1 LNHNV, CDR2 YYDKDF (reference sequence). Individual cDNA molecules received unique molecular identifiers in the library. TCRdb used MiXCR to reprocess the RACE reads, holding one entry per CDR3 protein. The sample lists 40,000 to 60,000 distinct CDR3 sequences; around a tenth were seen once. This clonotype was picked up many times.

The rearrangement joins TRBV15 to TRBJ2-1; 7 nucleotides line up with TRBD1. This TCR was sampled from a woman in her forties or fifties with alopecia areata. Some clones in this sample may be carry-over from other donors' samples. Sample: whole blood, taken in connection with sensitization to the hapten diphenylcyclopropenone (DPC). The CDR3 nucleotides read TGTGCCACCAGCAGAGATGACTTTGACAGGGAATCCTACAATGAGCAGTTCTTC. Its translation: CATSRDDFDRESYNEQFF.